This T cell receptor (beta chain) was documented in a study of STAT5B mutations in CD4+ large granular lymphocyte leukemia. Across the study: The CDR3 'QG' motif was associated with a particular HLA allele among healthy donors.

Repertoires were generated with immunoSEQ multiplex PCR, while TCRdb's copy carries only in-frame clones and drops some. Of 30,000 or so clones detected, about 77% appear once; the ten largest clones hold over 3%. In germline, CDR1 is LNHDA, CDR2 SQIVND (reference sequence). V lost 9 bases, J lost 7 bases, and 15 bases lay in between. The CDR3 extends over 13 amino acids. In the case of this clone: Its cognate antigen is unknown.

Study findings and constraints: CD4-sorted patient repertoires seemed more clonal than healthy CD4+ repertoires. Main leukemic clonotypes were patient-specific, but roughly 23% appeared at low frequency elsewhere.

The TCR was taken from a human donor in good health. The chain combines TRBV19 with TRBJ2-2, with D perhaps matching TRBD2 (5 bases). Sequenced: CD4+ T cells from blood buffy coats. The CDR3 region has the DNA TGTGCCAGCGCTAGCACACGGCACGGGGAGCTGTTTTTT. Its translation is CASASTRHGELFF.